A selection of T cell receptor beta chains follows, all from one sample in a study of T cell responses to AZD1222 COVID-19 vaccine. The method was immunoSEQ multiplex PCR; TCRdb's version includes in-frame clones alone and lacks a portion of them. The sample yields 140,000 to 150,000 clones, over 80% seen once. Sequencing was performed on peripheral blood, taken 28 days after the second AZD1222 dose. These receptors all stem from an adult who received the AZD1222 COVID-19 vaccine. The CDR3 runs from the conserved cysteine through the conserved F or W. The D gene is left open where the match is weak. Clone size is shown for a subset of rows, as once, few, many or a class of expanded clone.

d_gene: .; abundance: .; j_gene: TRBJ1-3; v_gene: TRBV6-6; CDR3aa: CASSYPKGITGNTIYF; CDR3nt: TGTGCCAGCAGTTACCCTAAGGGGATTACTGGAAACACCATATATTTT
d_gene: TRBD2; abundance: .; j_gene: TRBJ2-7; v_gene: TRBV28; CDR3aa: CASSLFSSGSTYEQYF; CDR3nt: TGTGCCAGCAGTTTATTCTCTAGCGGGAGCACCTACGAGCAGTACTTC
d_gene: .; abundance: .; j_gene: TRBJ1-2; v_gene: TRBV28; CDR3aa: CASSPQNYGYTF; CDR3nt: TGTGCCAGCAGTCCCCAAAACTATGGCTACACCTTC
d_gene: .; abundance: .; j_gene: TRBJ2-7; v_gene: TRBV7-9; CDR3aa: CASSWIQGYEQYF; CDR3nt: TGTGCCAGCAGCTGGATACAGGGCTACGAGCAGTACTTC
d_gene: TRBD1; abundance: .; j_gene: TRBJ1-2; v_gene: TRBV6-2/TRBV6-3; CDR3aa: CASSSPPTGGNYGYTF; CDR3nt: TGTGCCAGCAGTTCCCCTCCAACAGGGGGCAATTATGGCTACACCTTC
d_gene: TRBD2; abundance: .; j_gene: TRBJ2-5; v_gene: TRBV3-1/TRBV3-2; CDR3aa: CASSQLSLAGFQETQYF; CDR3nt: TGTGCCAGCAGCCAACTATCACTAGCGGGATTCCAAGAGACCCAGTACTTC
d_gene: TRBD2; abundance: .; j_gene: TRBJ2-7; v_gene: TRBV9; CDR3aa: CASSALPGTSGRAASYEQYF; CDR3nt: TGTGCCAGCAGCGCGCTCCCAGGGACTAGCGGGAGGGCCGCGTCCTACGAGCAGTACTTC
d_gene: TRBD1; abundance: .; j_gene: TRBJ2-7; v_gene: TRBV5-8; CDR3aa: CMAGGRDEQYF; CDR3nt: TGTATGGCAGGGGGAAGGGACGAGCAGTACTTC
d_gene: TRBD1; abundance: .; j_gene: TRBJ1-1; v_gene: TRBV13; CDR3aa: CASSSDRVAAAFF; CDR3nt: TGTGCCAGCAGCTCGGACAGGGTGGCCGCGGCTTTCTTT
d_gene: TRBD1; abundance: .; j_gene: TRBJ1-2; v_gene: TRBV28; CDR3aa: CASSLPGQDLYGYTF; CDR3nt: TGTGCCAGCAGTTTACCCGGACAGGATCTCTATGGCTACACCTTC
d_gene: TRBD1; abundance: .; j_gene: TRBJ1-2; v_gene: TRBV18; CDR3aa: CASSPGTGASFGYTF; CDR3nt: TGTGCCAGCTCACCCGGGACAGGGGCGTCTTTTGGCTACACCTTC
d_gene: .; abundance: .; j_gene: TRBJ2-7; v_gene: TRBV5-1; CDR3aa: CASSLAVGHDKYF; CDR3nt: TGCGCCAGCAGCTTGGCCGTCGGTCACGACAAGTACTTC
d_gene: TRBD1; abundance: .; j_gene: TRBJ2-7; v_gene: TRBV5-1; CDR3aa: CASSSGQVNIYEQYF; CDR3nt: TGCGCCAGCAGCTCTGGACAGGTCAATATCTACGAGCAGTACTTC
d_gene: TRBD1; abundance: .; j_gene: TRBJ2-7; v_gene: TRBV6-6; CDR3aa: CASSYLQGKDEQYF; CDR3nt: TGTGCCAGCAGTTACTTACAGGGGAAGGACGAGCAGTACTTC
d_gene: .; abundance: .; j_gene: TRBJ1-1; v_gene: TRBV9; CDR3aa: CASSVESSTITEAFF; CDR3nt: TGTGCCAGCAGCGTAGAGAGTTCGACGATCACTGAAGCTTTCTTT
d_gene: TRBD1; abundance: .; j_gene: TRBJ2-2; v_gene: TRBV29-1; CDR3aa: CSVATQGATNTGELFF; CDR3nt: TGCAGCGTTGCCACACAGGGGGCTACGAACACCGGGGAGCTGTTTTTT
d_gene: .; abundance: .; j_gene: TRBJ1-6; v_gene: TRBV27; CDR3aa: CASSLSGPRPNSPLHF; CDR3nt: TGTGCCAGCAGTTTATCGGGCCCTCGCCCTAATTCACCCCTCCACTTT
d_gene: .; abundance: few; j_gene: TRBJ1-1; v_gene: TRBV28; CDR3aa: CASSLPFGFEWMNTEAFF; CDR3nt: TGTGCCAGCAGTTTACCCTTCGGGTTTGAATGGATGAACACTGAAGCTTTCTTT
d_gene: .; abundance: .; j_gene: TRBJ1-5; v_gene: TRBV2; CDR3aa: CASGPPQPQHF; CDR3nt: TGTGCCAGCGGGCCCCCCCAGCCCCAGCATTTT
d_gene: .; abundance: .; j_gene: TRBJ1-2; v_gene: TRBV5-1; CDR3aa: CASSLEITGTYGYTF; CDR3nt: TGCGCCAGCAGCTTGGAAATTACAGGGACCTATGGCTACACCTTC